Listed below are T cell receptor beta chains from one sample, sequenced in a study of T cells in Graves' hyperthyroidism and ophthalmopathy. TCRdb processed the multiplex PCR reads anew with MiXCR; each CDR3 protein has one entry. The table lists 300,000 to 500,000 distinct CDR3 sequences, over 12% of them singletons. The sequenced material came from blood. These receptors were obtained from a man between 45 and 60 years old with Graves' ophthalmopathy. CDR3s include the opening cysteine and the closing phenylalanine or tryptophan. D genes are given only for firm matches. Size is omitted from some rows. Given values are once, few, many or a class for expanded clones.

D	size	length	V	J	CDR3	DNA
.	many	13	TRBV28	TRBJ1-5	CASSLGLDQPQHF	TGTGCCAGTTCCTTAGGGTTAGATCAGCCCCAGCATTTT
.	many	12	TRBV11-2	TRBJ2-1	CASSLYGNEQFF	TGTGCCAGCAGCTTATATGGGAATGAGCAGTTCTTC
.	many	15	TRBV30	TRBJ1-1	CAWSEKRPMNTEAFF	TGTGCCTGGAGCGAAAAAAGGCCCATGAACACTGAAGCTTTCTTT
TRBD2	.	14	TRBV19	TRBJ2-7	CASSELAGGYEQYF	TGTGCCAGTAGTGAACTAGCGGGAGGCTACGAGCAGTACTTC
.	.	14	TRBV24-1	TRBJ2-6	CATAPWFGANVLTF	TGTGCCACCGCCCCGTGGTTTGGGGCCAACGTCCTGACTTTC
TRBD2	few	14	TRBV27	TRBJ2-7	CASSLMSGRSEQYF	TGTGCCAGCAGTTTAATGAGCGGGAGGAGCGAGCAGTACTTC
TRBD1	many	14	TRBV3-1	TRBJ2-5	CASRRRDRKETQYF	TGTGCCAGCAGACGTCGGGACAGGAAAGAGACCCAGTACTTC
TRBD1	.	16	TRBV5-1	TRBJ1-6	CASSLDLGGLNSPLHF	TGCGCCAGCAGCTTGGATTTAGGGGGCTTGAATTCACCCCTCCACTTT
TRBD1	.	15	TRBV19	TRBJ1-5	CASSFGTGRNQPQHF	TGTGCCAGTAGCTTCGGGACAGGGCGCAATCAGCCCCAGCATTTT
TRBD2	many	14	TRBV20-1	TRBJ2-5	CSADQTSGGQTQYF	TGCAGTGCTGACCAAACTAGCGGGGGCCAGACCCAGTACTTC
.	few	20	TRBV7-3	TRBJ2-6	CASSRMRVGGESSGANVLTF	TGTGCCAGCAGCCGGATGAGAGTCGGGGGCGAAAGCTCTGGGGCCAACGTCCTGACTTTC
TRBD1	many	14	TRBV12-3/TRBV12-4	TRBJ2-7	CASSPDRAGYEQYF	TGTGCCAGCAGTCCTGACAGGGCAGGTTACGAGCAGTACTTC
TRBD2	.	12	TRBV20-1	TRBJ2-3	CSARGAGGTQYF	TGCAGTGCTAGGGGAGCGGGAGGTACGCAGTATTTT
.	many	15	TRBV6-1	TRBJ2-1	CASSIRTVSYNEQFF	TGTGCCAGCAGTATAAGGACGGTCTCCTACAATGAGCAGTTCTTC
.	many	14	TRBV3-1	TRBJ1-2	CASSPIVLGHGYTF	TGTGCCAGCAGCCCAATCGTTTTAGGTCATGGCTACACCTTC
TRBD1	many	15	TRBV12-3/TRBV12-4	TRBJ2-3	CASSKQGQGKIPQYF	TGTGCCAGCAGTAAACAAGGACAGGGAAAAATTCCGCAGTATTTT
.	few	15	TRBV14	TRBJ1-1	CASSQEMGLGREAFF	TGTGCCAGCAGCCAAGAAATGGGATTGGGACGAGAAGCTTTCTTT
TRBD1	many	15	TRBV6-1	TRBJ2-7	CASRLGGQGALEQYF	TGTGCCAGCCGCCTGGGGGGACAGGGGGCGCTTGAGCAGTACTTC
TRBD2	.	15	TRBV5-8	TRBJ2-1	CASSYRLAVYNEQFF	TGTGCCAGCAGTTACAGGCTAGCGGTCTACAATGAGCAGTTCTTC
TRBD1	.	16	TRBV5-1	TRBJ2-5	CASSFLGQGVGETQYF	TGCGCCAGCAGCTTCCTCGGACAGGGGGTGGGAGAGACCCAGTACTTC
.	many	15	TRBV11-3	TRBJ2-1	CASSLPPVRYNEQFF	TGTGCCAGCAGCTTACCCCCGGTCAGATACAATGAGCAGTTCTTC
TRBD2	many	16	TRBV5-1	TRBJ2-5	CASSPSSSGRTETQYF	TGCGCCAGCAGCCCTTCGAGTAGCGGGAGAACAGAGACCCAGTACTTC
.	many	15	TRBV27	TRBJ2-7	CASSLSGAVSYEQYF	TGTGCCAGCAGTTTATCGGGCGCCGTCTCCTACGAGCAGTACTTC
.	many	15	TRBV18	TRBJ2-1	CASSPVGETYNEQFF	TGTGCCAGCTCACCAGTGGGGGAGACCTACAATGAGCAGTTCTTC
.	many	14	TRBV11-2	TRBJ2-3	CASSFLRNSDTQYF	TGTGCCAGCAGCTTCCTCCGGAACTCGGATACGCAGTATTTT
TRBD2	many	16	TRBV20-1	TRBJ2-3	CSARGLSGRSTDTQYF	TGCAGTGCTAGAGGTCTTAGCGGGAGGTCCACAGATACGCAGTATTTT
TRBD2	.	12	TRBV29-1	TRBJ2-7	CSGWTSGYEQYF	TGCAGCGGGTGGACTAGCGGATACGAGCAGTACTTC
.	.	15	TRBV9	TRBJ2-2	CASSGRDNPTGELFF	TGTGCCAGCAGCGGCCGGGACAACCCCACCGGGGAGCTGTTTTTT
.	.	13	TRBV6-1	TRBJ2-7	CASSEATLHEQYF	TGTGCCAGCAGTGAAGCAACCCTCCACGAGCAGTACTTC
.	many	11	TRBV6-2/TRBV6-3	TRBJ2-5	CASSYLETQYF	TGTGCCAGCAGTTACTTGGAGACCCAGTACTTC
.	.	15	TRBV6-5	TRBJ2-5	CASSYSRVGRETQYF	TGTGCCAGCAGTTACAGCAGGGTCGGTAGAGAGACCCAGTACTTC
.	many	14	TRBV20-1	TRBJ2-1	CSARDTAANNEQFF	TGCAGTGCTAGAGATACAGCGGCTAACAATGAGCAGTTCTTC
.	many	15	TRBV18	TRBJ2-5	CASSPTASRAETQYF	TGTGCCAGCTCACCCACGGCCTCCCGAGCGGAGACCCAGTACTTC
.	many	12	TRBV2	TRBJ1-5	CASSARDQPQHF	TGTGCCAGCAGTGCCAGGGACCAGCCCCAGCATTTT
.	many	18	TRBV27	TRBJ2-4	CASSLRGSKHGAKNIQYF	TGTGCCAGCAGTTTAAGGGGTAGCAAACATGGGGCCAAAAACATTCAGTACTTC
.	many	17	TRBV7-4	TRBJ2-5	CASSLRPRSWGGETQYF	TGTGCCAGCAGCCTCAGGCCACGCTCTTGGGGAGGAGAGACCCAGTACTTC
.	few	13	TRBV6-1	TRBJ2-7	CASSASDFYEQYF	TGTGCCAGCAGCGCCTCAGATTTCTACGAGCAGTACTTC
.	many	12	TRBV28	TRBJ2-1	CASNTGVNEQFF	TGTGCCAGCAATACTGGGGTGAATGAGCAGTTCTTC
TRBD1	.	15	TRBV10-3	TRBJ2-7	CAITKDRGVGYEQYF	TGTGCCATCACCAAGGACAGGGGGGTTGGCTACGAGCAGTACTTC
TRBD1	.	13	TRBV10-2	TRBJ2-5	CASSEQGRETQYF	TGCGCCAGCAGTGAACAGGGGCGAGAGACCCAGTACTTC
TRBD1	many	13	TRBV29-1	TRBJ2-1	CSGGQGISDEQFF	TGCAGCGGAGGACAGGGGATTTCTGATGAGCAGTTCTTC
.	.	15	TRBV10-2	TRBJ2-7	CASSDGWAGNYEQYF	TGCGCCAGCAGTGATGGCTGGGCAGGGAACTACGAGCAGTACTTC
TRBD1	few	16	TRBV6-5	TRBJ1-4	CASSYWGQGDNEKLFF	TGTGCCAGCAGTTACTGGGGACAGGGGGATAATGAAAAACTGTTTTTT
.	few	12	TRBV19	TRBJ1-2	CASRENRAGYTF	TGTGCCAGTAGGGAGAACAGAGCTGGCTACACCTTC
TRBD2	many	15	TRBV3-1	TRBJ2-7	CASSQPGTSGYEQYF	TGTGCCAGCAGCCAACCCGGGACTAGCGGCTACGAGCAGTACTTC